What follows are 17 T cell receptor beta chains derived from one specimen sequenced in a study of beta chain features in type 1 diabetes. The antigens these receptors bind are not known. Every isolated RNA sample was fully reverse transcribed, so sequencing captured expressed TCRB transcripts. The method was immunoSEQ multiplex PCR; TCRdb's version includes in-frame clones alone and lacks a portion of them. The top ten hold roughly 1% of the sample, which has fewer than 400,000 clones, approximately 9.9% seen once. Study results and limitations: TCRB CDR3s from Type 1 diabetes patients were moderately but significantly shorter in all four CD4+ subsets.

Sequencing was performed on central memory CD4+ T cells from blood. The receptors come from a man aged 30-40 years with type 1 diabetes.

The chain joins TRBV19 to TRBJ2-4; 9 positions agree with TRBD1. J lost 7 bases, V lost 11 bases, and 3 bases had no gene match. This CDR3 has 11 residues. Germline CDR1 LNHDA, CDR2 SQIVND (reference sequence). Here the CDR3 DNA reads TGTGCCGTAGGACAGGGGAACATTCAGTACTTC. It codes for CAVGQGNIQYF.

This chain links TRBV14 with TRBJ1-6; D gene unclear. Per germline, CDR1 SGHDN and CDR2 FVKESK. The CDR3 loop spans 12 amino acids. V shed 4 bases and J shed 2 bases, with 0 bases lying between them. This chain's CDR3 is CASSPYNSPLHF. The CDR3 DNA reads as TGTGCCAGCAGCCCCTATAATTCACCCCTCCACTTT.

CDR3 region: CASSLTGPRHTDTQYF. CDR3 coding DNA: TGTGCCAGCAGCCTAACGGGACCTCGGCACACAGATACGCAGTATTTT. The chain employs TRBV7-2 and TRBJ2-3; D is perhaps TRBD1 or TRBD2 (5 bases each). The CDR3 runs to 16 residues. V was cut by 5 bases and J by 2 bases, with 17 bases left in between. Germline V gives CDR1 SGHTA, CDR2 FQGNSA.

The J gene is TRBJ1-1, the V gene TRBV7-2; D is unresolved. The V gene lost 1 base and the J gene lost 8 bases, with 11 bases spanning the gap. Germline values: CDR1 SGHTA, CDR2 FQGNSA. The CDR3 is 13 residues long. The CDR3 coding sequence is TGTGCCAGCAGCTTAGGATTGGATAGGGAAGCTTTCTTT. This encodes CASSLGLDREAFF.

The chain uses TRBV9 and TRBJ2-1; 7 nucleotides agree with TRBD2. This CDR3 has 13 amino acids. The germline V gene has CDR1 SGDLS and CDR2 YYNGEE. V gave up 5 bases and J gave up 2 bases; unmatched junction bases: 1. The CDR3 loop is CASSLAAYNEQFF. The CDR3 DNA follows: TGTGCCAGCAGTCTAGCGGCCTACAATGAGCAGTTCTTC.

This clone appeared a few times. This chain joins TRBV7-9 and TRBJ2-7; 7 bases fit TRBD1. V was clipped by 5 bases and J by 3 bases; unmatched bases: 4. This CDR3 has 13 amino acids. Germline CDR1 reads SEHNR; CDR2 reads FQNEAQ (reference sequence). The CDR3, as DNA: TGTGCCAGCAGCCGAGACAGGGTCTACGAGCAGTACTTC. Residues: CASSRDRVYEQYF.

V and J are TRBV11-2 and TRBJ2-7; D gene ambiguous. Trimming left V 1 base short and J 1 base short, with 5 bases between. The V gene's germline CDR1 is SGHAT and CDR2 FQNNGV. The CDR3 totals 13 residues. The CDR3 is CASSLVPSYEQYF. In DNA form, the CDR3 reads TGTGCCAGCAGCTTAGTACCGTCCTACGAGCAGTACTTC.

This clone has a count of ten or more. The V call is TRBV21-1, the J call TRBJ1-4. TRBV21-1 is termed a pseudogene. This CDR3 has 16 amino acids. The CDR3 loop reads CASSLPPGGPPKKLFF. CDR3 DNA sequence: TGTGCCAGCAGCCTCCCTCCCGGAGGGCCCCCAAAAAAACTGTTTTTT.

The chain combines TRBV6-5 with TRBJ2-3; TRBD1 or TRBD2 may be the D gene (5 bases each). The germline V gene has CDR1 MNHEY and CDR2 SVGAGI. The CDR3 is 15 amino acids. V was cut by 7 bases and J by 2 bases, with 16 bases left in between. CDR3 in amino acids: CASTPVGGVTDTQYF. DNA for the CDR3: TGTGCCAGCACCCCGGTTGGGGGAGTCACAGATACGCAGTATTTT.

The chain carries TRBV10-2 and TRBJ2-7; 9 positions match TRBD1. Germline CDR1 WSHSY, CDR2 SAAADI. With 4 bases clipped from V and 5 bases from J, the junction kept 6 bases outside the gene matches. This CDR3 has 14 residues. The CDR3 DNA is TGCGCCAGCAGTGCGGGACAGGGTTCCCACGAGCAGTACTTC. It yields the protein CASSAGQGSHEQYF.

The chain combines TRBV5-1 with TRBJ1-2; D is possibly TRBD1 (5 bases). Germline assignment: CDR1 SGHRS and CDR2 YFSETQ. This CDR3 has 16 amino acids. V lost 2 bases to trimming and J lost 2 bases, with 16 bases between them. The CDR3 sequence is CASSFARGEGNYGYTF. CDR3 bases: TGCGCCAGCAGCTTCGCCAGAGGGGAGGGGAACTATGGCTACACCTTC.

Written as DNA, the CDR3 is TGTGCCACCAGCCAAGGGGGTTCGGCAGATACGCAGTATTTT. Its translation: CATSQGGSADTQYF. The V and J genes are TRBV15 and TRBJ2-3; a weak D match, TRBD1 (6 bases). V gave up 5 bases and J gave up 4 bases, with 13 bases separating them. Germline loops: CDR1 LNHNV, CDR2 YYDKDF (reference sequence). CDR3 size: 14 residues.

The table lists this clone with many counts. The chain employs TRBV7-2 and TRBJ2-5; 10 nucleotides match TRBD2. V lost 1 base and J lost 2; bases outside the gene matches: 4. The CDR3 totals 16 residues. Germline CDR1 reads SGHTA; CDR2 reads FQGNSA. The CDR3 protein is CASSLGPSGGQETQYF. In nucleotides, the CDR3 is TGTGCCAGCAGCTTAGGTCCTAGCGGGGGTCAAGAGACCCAGTACTTC.

This clone was picked up many times. This sequence joins TRBV7-9 and TRBJ2-7; D is ambiguous. Trimming stripped 4 bases from V and 0 bases from J, with 4 bases between. The CDR3 runs to 12 residues. CDR1 is SEHNR, CDR2 FQNEAQ, per germline (reference sequence). The CDR3 nucleotides read TGTGCCAGCAGCTCGAGCTCCTACGAGCAGTACTTC. Its protein product is CASSSSSYEQYF.

For the CDR3, the DNA is TGCGCCAGCAGCCAAGATGCGAAAAGGCAGCCCCAGCATTTT. Encoded protein: CASSQDAKRQPQHF. The chain recombines TRBV4-3 with TRBJ1-5; D is unclear. Trimming cost V 0 bases and J 7 bases, with 10 bases left between them. This CDR3 spans 14 amino acids. CDR1 is LGHNA and CDR2 is YSLEER in the germline V gene.

This clone showed up just a few times. The chain combines TRBV15 with TRBJ1-2; no firm D call. This CDR3 has 16 amino acids. The V and J ends lost 0 bases and 8 bases respectively, with 19 bases between them. CDR1 is LNHNV and CDR2 is YYDKDF in the germline V gene (reference sequence). The CDR3 DNA reads as TGTGCCACCAGCAGAGATCGTACCTCGGGCCGAGGAGGCTACACCTTC. This codes for CATSRDRTSGRGGYTF.

The V call is TRBV11-2, the J call TRBJ1-3; the D gene is possibly TRBD1 (5 bases). V gave up 3 bases and J gave up 0 bases, with 12 bases separating them. Looked up from germline, CDR1 is SGHAT and CDR2 is FQNNGV. The CDR3 covers 16 residues. The CDR3 coding sequence is TGTGCCAGCAGCTTCAGGGAGGGGAGCTCTGGAAACACCATATATTTT. It yields the protein CASSFREGSSGNTIYF.